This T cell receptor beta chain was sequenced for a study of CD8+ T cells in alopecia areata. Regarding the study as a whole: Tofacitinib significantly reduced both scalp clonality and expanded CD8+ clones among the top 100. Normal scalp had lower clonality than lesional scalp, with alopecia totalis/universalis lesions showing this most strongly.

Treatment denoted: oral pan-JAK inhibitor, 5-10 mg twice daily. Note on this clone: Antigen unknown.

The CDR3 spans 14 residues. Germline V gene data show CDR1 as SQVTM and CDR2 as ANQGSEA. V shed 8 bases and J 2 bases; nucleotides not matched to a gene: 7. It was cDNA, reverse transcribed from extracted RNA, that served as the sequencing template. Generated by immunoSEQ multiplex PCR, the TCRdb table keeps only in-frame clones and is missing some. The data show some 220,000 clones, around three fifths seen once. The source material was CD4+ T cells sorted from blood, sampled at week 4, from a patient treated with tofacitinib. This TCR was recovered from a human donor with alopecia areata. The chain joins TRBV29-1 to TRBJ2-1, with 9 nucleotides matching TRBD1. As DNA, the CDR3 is TGCAGCACCGGCGGGGACAGGGCCTACAATGAGCAGTTCTTC. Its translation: CSTGGDRAYNEQFF.